The 22 T cell receptor beta chains below were found in one sample sequenced in a study of neoadjuvant nivolumab and ipilimumab in lung cancer. The data were produced by immunoSEQ multiplex PCR, yet TCRdb's version contains in-frame clones alone and is incomplete. The table has 28,000 or so clones, 65% to 85% seen once. This sample comprised tumor tissue, obtained after neoadjuvant nivolumab, alone or with ipilimumab, at or shortly before surgery. The receptors come from an adult with non-small cell lung cancer.

The chain joins TRBV7-8 to TRBJ2-7; possibly TRBD2 for D (6 bases). The V end was cut by 5 bases, the J end by 3 bases, with 14 bases between. The CDR3 sequence is 14 residues long. Germline lookup yields CDR1 SGHVS and CDR2 FQNEAQ. The CDR3 nucleotides are TGTGCCAGCAGCCCCCGAGCGGGCTACTACGAGCAGTACTTC. Its protein is CASSPRAGYYEQYF.

J is TRBJ1-2 and V is TRBV5-6; D not certain. V was pared by 1 base and J by 6 bases, with 7 bases between. The germline CDR1 and CDR2 sequences are SGHDT and YYEEEE. This CDR3 region has 12 residues. The CDR3 region has the DNA TGTGCCAGCAGCTTGACAGTGAATGGCTACACCTTC. Residues: CASSLTVNGYTF.

This rearrangement joins TRBV5-1 to TRBJ2-1; no clear D gene. The V and J ends lost 0 bases and 6 bases respectively, with 13 bases between them. Germline CDR1 SGHRS, CDR2 YFSETQ. This CDR3 region has 15 residues. The CDR3 DNA follows: TGCGCCAGCAGCTTGGTAGGGTCGTCGACCAATGAGCAGTTCTTC. This encodes CASSLVGSSTNEQFF.

J is TRBJ2-1 and V is TRBV7-6; D gene uncertain. V was clipped by 10 bases and J by 0 bases, with 13 bases between them. The CDR3 is 14 amino acids. Germline values: CDR1 SGHVS, CDR2 FNYEAQ. CDR3 sequence reads: CATSKGGSYNEQFF. The CDR3, as DNA: TGTGCCACCAGTAAAGGTGGCTCCTACAATGAGCAGTTCTTC.

The rearrangement uses TRBV4-1 and TRBJ2-5; a weak D match, TRBD1 (6 bases). The V and J ends lost 4 bases and 0 bases respectively, with 9 bases between them. CDR3 size: 14 residues. CDR1 and CDR2 (germline): MGHRA, YSYEKL. CDR3 residues: CASSPQGNQETQYF. The CDR3 DNA sequence: TGCGCCAGCAGCCCACAGGGAAACCAAGAGACCCAGTACTTC.

This rearrangement joins TRBV4-2 to TRBJ2-7; D uncertain. Germline-derived CDR1 and CDR2 are LGHNA and YNFKEQ. This CDR3 has 15 amino acids. Trimming pared 8 bases from V and 0 bases from J, leaving 17 bases between. Here the CDR3 reads CASGSDLSSSYEQYF. DNA of the CDR3: TGTGCCAGCGGCTCCGATCTTTCGAGCTCCTACGAGCAGTACTTC.

CDR3 protein: CASSLGQRLTSYEQYF. CDR3 DNA sequence: TGTGCCAGCAGCTTAGGGCAGCGGTTAACCTCCTACGAGCAGTACTTC. J is TRBJ2-7 and V is TRBV7-2, with D possibly being TRBD2 (5 bases). V lost 1 base and J lost 0, with 13 bases in between. From germline, CDR1 is SGHTA and CDR2 FQGNSA. The length of the CDR3 is 16 residues.

The chain combines TRBV6-1 with TRBJ2-7; D is unclear. Trimming removed 2 bases from V and 0 bases from J, with 5 bases in between. In germline, CDR1 is MNHNS, CDR2 SASEGT. The CDR3 is made up of 13 amino acids. The DNA for the CDR3 is TGTGCCAGCAGTGAAAGCTACTCCTACGAGCAGTACTTC. The encoded protein is CASSESYSYEQYF.

The chain uses TRBV6-5 and TRBJ1-3, with 8 bases fitting TRBD1. J gave up 7 bases and V 6 bases, and 2 bases lay outside the gene matches. The length of the CDR3 is 12 residues. CDR1 and CDR2 from the germline V gene are MNHEY and SVGAGI. Here the CDR3 reads CASRDRVNTIYF. The CDR3 DNA sequence: TGTGCCAGCAGGGACAGGGTCAACACCATATATTTT.

The genes are TRBV18 and TRBJ2-6, with 10 bases lining up with TRBD1. V trimming: 9 bases; J trimming: 1 base; junction bases outside the gene matches: 9. Germline V CDR1 and CDR2: KGHSH, LQKENI. This CDR3 is 17 amino acids long. CDR3 in amino acids: CASSPGQGLSGANVLTF. CDR3 nucleotides: TGTGCCAGTTCCCCGGGACAGGGGTTATCTGGGGCCAACGTCCTGACTTTC. Filled out from reference TRBV18 and TRBJ2-6, the complete variable domain reads NAGVMQNPRHLVRRRGQEARLRCSPMKGHSHVYWYRQLPEEGLKFMVYLQKENIIDESGMPKERFSAEFPKEGPSILRIQQVVRGDSAAYFCASSPGQGLSGANVLTFGAGSRLTVL.

The V and J genes are TRBV4-3 and TRBJ1-1; 7 bases match TRBD1. CDR1 is LGHNA, CDR2 YSLEER, per germline. CDR3 length equals 16 residues. V trimming: 2 bases; J trimming: 1 base; junction bases outside the gene matches: 7. CDR3 loop: CASSQLVDRENTEAFF. The CDR3 DNA sequence: TGCGCCAGCAGCCAACTCGTTGACAGGGAGAACACTGAAGCTTTCTTT.

The chain uses TRBV5-1 and TRBJ2-1; unclear D gene. Germline V lookup: CDR1 SGHRS, CDR2 YFSETQ. Trimming took off 2 bases at V and 4 bases at J, with 7 bases between the two ends. This CDR3 spans 13 amino acids. In DNA form, the CDR3 reads TGCGCCAGCAGCTTATCGGTTTACAATGAGCAGTTCTTC. As protein: CASSLSVYNEQFF. The full variable domain, rest sourced from reference TRBV5-1 and TRBJ2-1, is KAGVTQTPRYLIKTRGQQVTLSCSPISGHRSVSWYQQTPGQGLQFLFEYFSETQRNKGNFPGRFSGRQFSNSRSEMNVSTLELGDSALYLCASSLSVYNEQFFGPGTRLTVL.

The chain links TRBV5-1 to TRBJ2-3; possible D gene TRBD2, 6 bases. CDR3 length: 16 amino acids. Germline assignment: CDR1 SGHRS and CDR2 YFSETQ. V lost 4 bases, J lost 2 bases, and 17 bases lay in between. The CDR3 coding sequence is TGCGCCAGCAGCCCCCGTGAGGCGGGACCCACAGATACGCAGTATTTT. It translates to CASSPREAGPTDTQYF.

V and J are TRBV7-2 and TRBJ1-2; perhaps TRBD1 as D (5 bases). Trimming shortened V by 6 bases and J by 4 bases, and 9 bases separated the two germline ends. Germline V gives CDR1 SGHTA, CDR2 FQGNSA. There are 12 residues in the CDR3. CDR3 nucleotides: TGTGCCAGCAGGGGGACGGGCTATGGCTACACCTTC. Its translation is CASRGTGYGYTF.

CDR3 loop: CAWSKGQDYEQYF. The CDR3 nucleotides are TGTGCCTGGAGCAAGGGACAGGACTACGAGCAGTACTTC. The J gene is TRBJ2-7, the V gene TRBV30; TRBD1 aligns across 8 bases. The V segment lost 3 bases and the J segment 3 bases; nucleotides outside the gene matches: 4. CDR1 GTSNPN and CDR2 SVGIG come from the germline V gene (reference sequence). The length of the CDR3 is 13 residues.

This clone was detected once. The chain combines TRBV5-6 with TRBJ1-2; D might be TRBD1 (5 bases). Germline-derived CDR1 and CDR2 are SGHDT and YYEEEE. CDR3 length equals 14 residues. V lost 2 bases and J lost 0, with 8 bases in between. CDR3 protein: CASSFRVSNYGYTF. For the CDR3, the DNA is TGTGCCAGCAGCTTCAGGGTTTCTAACTATGGCTACACCTTC.

The chain links TRBV2 to TRBJ2-7; D not resolved. The CDR3 has 12 residues. With 2 bases removed from V and 6 bases from J, the gap between germline ends came to 8 bases. The germline gives CDR1 SNHLY, CDR2 FYNNEI. CDR3 bases: TGTGCCAGCAGTGAAACGGCGCTCGAGCAGTACTTC. Its translation is CASSETALEQYF. Combining the CDR3 with reference TRBV2 and TRBJ2-7 gives the whole variable domain EPEVTQTPSHQVTQMGQEVILRCVPISNHLYFYWYRQILGQKVEFLVSFYNNEISEKSEIFDDQFSVERPDGSNFTLKIRSTKLEDSAMYFCASSETALEQYFGPGTRLTVT.

The chain couples TRBV10-3 to TRBJ2-1; 7 bases line up with TRBD2. V dropped 8 bases and J dropped 4; count of bases not matched to a gene: 14. Germline V gene sequence: CDR1 ENHRY, CDR2 SYGVKD. This CDR3 spans 16 amino acids. CDR3 residues: CAISEGIAGTYNEQFF. In DNA, the CDR3 is TGTGCCATCTCCGAGGGAATAGCGGGCACATACAATGAGCAGTTCTTC.

The rearrangement joins TRBV7-2 to TRBJ2-5; no clear D gene. The CDR3 runs to 11 residues. Germline V CDR1 and CDR2: SGHTA, FQGNSA. V lost 5 bases, J lost 4 bases, and 5 bases lay in between. The CDR3 is CASSEAETQYF. The CDR3 DNA reads TGTGCCAGCAGCGAGGCAGAGACCCAGTACTTC.

The genes are TRBV6-5 and TRBJ2-7; D is ambiguous. The CDR3 covers 12 residues. Germline CDR1 is MNHEY and CDR2 is SVGAGI. Trimming took 6 bases from V and 3 from J, leaving 9 bases between them. The CDR3 nucleotides read TGTGCCAGCAGGGCGACGGTCTACGAGCAGTACTTC. Amino acid sequence: CASRATVYEQYF.

This chain connects TRBV2 to TRBJ2-3; D is uncertain. V dropped 2 bases and J dropped 1 base, with 10 bases sitting between them. This CDR3 comprises 15 residues. Germline-derived CDR1 and CDR2 are SNHLY and FYNNEI. The CDR3 region is CASSESSYRTDTQYF. The CDR3 nucleotides read TGTGCCAGCAGTGAATCGAGCTACCGCACAGATACGCAGTATTTT. Supplemented by reference TRBV2 and TRBJ2-3, the full variable domain reads EPEVTQTPSHQVTQMGQEVILRCVPISNHLYFYWYRQILGQKVEFLVSFYNNEISEKSEIFDDQFSVERPDGSNFTLKIRSTKLEDSAMYFCASSESSYRTDTQYFGPGTRLTVL.

This clone was counted a few times. As DNA, the CDR3 is TGTGCCAGCAGCCGAGGACTAGCGGGGTCAGAGACCCAGTACTTC. It translates to CASSRGLAGSETQYF. The chain couples TRBV5-4 to TRBJ2-5, with 12 positions matching TRBD2. The J segment lost 4 bases and the V segment lost 4 bases, leaving 5 bases of the junction unmatched. The length of the CDR3 is 15 residues. Germline values: CDR1 SGHNT, CDR2 YYREEE (reference sequence).